This T cell receptor (beta chain) was sequenced during a study of control samples from healthy donors and cancer patients. Clones were read by immunoSEQ multiplex PCR, and TCRdb kept only the in-frame ones, dropping some. The table records approximately 120,000 clones, 75% to 95% of them present only once. The CDR3 is made up of 15 amino acids. Germline-derived CDR1 and CDR2 are LNHDA and SQIVND (reference sequence). V was shortened by 1 base and J by 0 bases, with 9 bases between the two germline ends. The chain recombines TRBV19 with TRBJ1-1; D call uncertain. This TCR was recovered from a human donor in good health. The donor label of this sample is uncertain. The sequenced material came from blood. CDR3 in amino acids: CASSIGPTMNTEAFF. CDR3 sequence (DNA): TGTGCCAGTAGTATAGGGCCGACAATGAACACTGAAGCTTTCTTT.